This T cell receptor (beta chain) emerged from a study of CXCR3-negative and CXCR3-positive naive CD8 T cells (dated by TCRdb to between 2017 and 2020). For context, the study as a whole: In total, some 150 million TRB reads were obtained, corresponding to roughly 1.5 +/- 0.3 million reads per library. Data from ten to twelve donors, pooled across two independent experiments, went into the diversity and physicochemical repertoire analyses. Naive subsets from several donors and memory cells from 3 donors were included in the TRBV-TRBJ cluster analysis.

Results and caveats for the whole study, not just this receptor: TRBV-TRBJ usage was similar between naive CXCR3-negative and CXCR3-positive cells from the same donor, while memory cells showed distinct patterns. Freshly isolated PBMCs were used for most assays because CXCR3 expression went down partially after cryopreservation. Compared with CXCR3-negative naive cells, CXCR3-positive naive cells had TRB CDR3s with higher hydrophobicity (lower Kidera factor 4), lower energy, and higher strength and volume indices. Both naive subsets had comparably high repertoire diversity, while memory CD8+ T cells had much lower repertoire diversity. Because surface CD5, which is linked to self-reactivity in mice, was comparable between the naive subsets, TCR interaction strength was also inferred from TRB CDR3 physicochemical properties.

The sample was run on a NextSeq 550. The Human TCR Profiling Kit (MiLaboratory) was used to prepare UMI-labeled 5' RACE TRB cDNA libraries. The full amount of extracted RNA was used for cDNA synthesis, and the full amount of resulting cDNA was used for PCR amplification. Libraries were prepared in parallel with an identical number of PCR cycles. The paper's data handling went like this. With a requirement of at least two reads per UMI, MIGEC and MiXCR extracted about 53,000 +/- 9,400 unique UMI-labeled TRB cDNA molecules per library. Each library averaged 40,000 +/- 10,000 functional in-frame TRB CDR3 nucleotide clonotypes without stop codons. Diversity metrics, including normalized Shannon-Wiener and Chao1, were computed in VDJtools after downsampling to 5000 UMI-labeled TRB molecules per sample. VDJtools computed clonotype-size-weighted physicochemical properties of the central five CDR3 residues: interaction energy, strength, volume and Kidera factor 4. The reads underwent TCRdb reprocessing, giving one record for each CDR3 protein sequence and no DNA. TCRdb, rather than the study authors, made the V and J calls. This sample's table carries roughly 61,000 distinct CDR3 sequences. Of the sample, roughly 0.5% is held by the ten largest clones.

The CDR3 contains 13 residues, cysteine and phenylalanine counted. The DNA is not on file. CDR1 GTSNPN and CDR2 SVGIG were looked up in the germline V gene (reference sequence). For this clonotype: Its antigen has not been determined.

For each CD8+ T cell subset, flow sorting was done in triplicate, and about 300,000 cells per subset went directly into RLT lysis buffer. To exclude memory contaminants, naive CD8+ T cells were stringently defined as CD45RO-CCR7+CD27+CD95-. Peripheral blood mononuclear cells were isolated from buffy coats using standard density gradient centrifugation. Naive CXCR3-negative and CXCR3-positive CD8+ T cells were flow-sorted on a FACSAria III. Total RNA was extracted from sorted cells with an RNeasy Mini Kit. Material: naive CXCR3+ CD8+ T cells from blood. The intended sense of this specimen's cell subset or site label: CD45RO-CCR7+CD27+CD95- naive CD8+ T cells expressing CXCR3 (TNR3+). The chain employs TRBV30 and TRBJ2-1; the D gene TCRdb calls, TRBD2, cannot be checked with no DNA. The TCR comes from a human donor in good health. Some clones in this sample may be carry-over from other donors' samples. The CDR3 sequence is CAWTSGTDNEQFF.